The 26 T cell receptor beta chains below come from one sample, sequenced in a study of blood T cell repertoires in COVID-19. Some clones are missing from TCRdb's copy, which holds only in-frame ones; the method was immunoSEQ multiplex PCR. Of 75,000 to 95,000 clones listed, roughly 90% are singletons. The specimen was peripheral blood. These receptors came from a man between 50 and 59 years old with active COVID-19.

This rearrangement joins TRBV28 to TRBJ2-7, with D possibly matching TRBD1 (6 bases). There are 13 residues in the CDR3. Trimming shortened V by 6 bases and J by 6 bases, and 15 bases separated the two germline ends. Germline-derived CDR1 and CDR2 are MDHEN and SYDVKM. As DNA, the CDR3 is TGTGCCAGCAGGGGATCGGTCAGGGGCGAGCAGTACTTC. Encoded protein: CASRGSVRGEQYF.

The chain has TRBV7-9 and TRBJ1-5; D is possibly TRBD1 (5 bases). Trimming took off 5 bases at V and 7 bases at J, with 15 bases between the two ends. The CDR3 has 14 residues. CDR1 and CDR2 (germline): SEHNR, FQNEAQ (reference sequence). The chain's CDR3 is CASSLDSFGQPQHF. The CDR3 nucleotides are TGTGCCAGCAGCCTTGACAGTTTCGGCCAGCCCCAGCATTTT.

CDR3 sequence (DNA): TGTGCCAGCAGCACAAAAACAGGGGGCGGCATTTCACCCCTCCACTTT. Protein sequence: CASSTKTGGGISPLHF. The chain recombines TRBV4-2 with TRBJ1-6, with 9 bases lining up with TRBD1. The CDR3 runs 16 residues. Germline CDR1 reads LGHNA; CDR2 reads YNFKEQ. Trimming removed 5 bases from V and 9 bases from J; junction bases left unmatched: 11.

The gene calls are TRBV28 and TRBJ2-2; 9 nucleotides match TRBD2. The CDR3 runs 14 residues. The V gene end was trimmed by 6 bases and the J gene end by 2 bases; junction bases not matched to a gene: 1. Germline values: CDR1 MDHEN, CDR2 SYDVKM. The CDR3 is CASRREGNTGELFF. For the CDR3, the DNA is TGTGCCAGCAGGCGGGAGGGTAACACCGGGGAGCTGTTTTTT.

This chain joins TRBV6-2 or TRBV6-3 and TRBJ2-2; 12 bases map to TRBD2. Germline trimming cut 2 bases from V and 5 bases from J; bases unmatched to any gene: 9. CDR3 length equals 18 residues. Germline V gives CDR1 MNHEY, CDR2 SVGEGT. DNA for the CDR3: TGTGCCAGCAGTTACCCGACTAGCGGGGGCCCTTGGACCGGGGAGCTGTTTTTT. Protein: CASSYPTSGGPWTGELFF.

The V gene is TRBV3-1 (or the pseudogene TRBV3-2), the J gene TRBJ1-1; the D gene is possibly TRBD1 (5 bases). V lost 4 bases, J lost 8 bases, and 11 bases lay in between. CDR1 and CDR2 from the germline V gene are LGHDT and YNNKEL (reference sequence). There are 12 residues in the CDR3. The CDR3 DNA reads TGTGCCAGCAGCCCCGACGGGGGAGAAGCTTTCTTT. It is translated as CASSPDGGEAFF.

J is TRBJ2-5 and V is TRBV28, with a possible D match to TRBD2 (7 bases). The germline gives CDR1 MDHEN, CDR2 SYDVKM. This CDR3 comprises 15 residues. Trimming shortened V by 4 bases and J by 1 base, and 13 bases separated the two germline ends. CDR3 in DNA: TGTGCCAGCAGTTGGGGGAGGGGGGCCCAAGAGACCCAGTACTTC. It codes for CASSWGRGAQETQYF.

J is TRBJ1-1 and V is TRBV19; 8 nucleotides line up with TRBD1. The CDR3 consists of 15 residues. The ends lost 3 bases at V and 4 bases at J; junction bases unmatched: 7. Per the germline V gene, CDR1 is LNHDA and CDR2 is SQIVND (reference sequence). The CDR3 region is CASSIQGAPVTEAFF. The CDR3 bases are TGTGCCAGTAGTATCCAGGGGGCGCCGGTCACTGAAGCTTTCTTT.

This clone was counted a few times. The chain has TRBV12-3 or TRBV12-4 and TRBJ2-7; the D gene is possibly TRBD2 (5 bases). Trimming shortened V by 5 bases and J by 6 bases, and 11 bases separated the two germline ends. The CDR3 length is 12 residues. CDR3 in DNA: TGTGCCAGCAGTAAGGGAGCGTTCGAGCAGTACTTC. This translates into CASSKGAFEQYF.

V usage is TRBV3-1 (or the pseudogene TRBV3-2) and J usage is TRBJ1-1; 8 bases line up with TRBD1. With V trimmed by 0 bases and J by 5 bases, 5 bases remained unmatched. The CDR3 runs 15 residues. Looked up from germline, CDR1 is LGHDT and CDR2 is YNNKEL (reference sequence). The CDR3 loop reads CASSQENRGGTEAFF. The CDR3 DNA follows: TGTGCCAGCAGCCAAGAAAACAGGGGGGGAACTGAAGCTTTCTTT.

V usage is TRBV3-1 (or the pseudogene TRBV3-2) and J usage is TRBJ1-2; D might be TRBD1 (6 bases). The germline CDR1 and CDR2 sequences are LGHDT and YNNKEL (reference sequence). This CDR3 has 12 amino acids. Trimming shortened V by 3 bases and J by 8 bases, and 10 bases separated the two germline ends. DNA for the CDR3: TGTGCCAGCAGCCACAGGGGTAGCGGCTACACCTTC. Protein sequence: CASSHRGSGYTF.

In regard to this clone: This specimen includes other DNA sequences encoding the same CDR3. V and J are TRBV5-1 and TRBJ1-2; no firm D call. V lost 0 bases and J 4 bases, leaving 7 bases between the germline ends. Per germline, CDR1 SGHRS and CDR2 YFSETQ. The CDR3 is 13 amino acids. The CDR3 loop is CASSLGGSYGYTF. In DNA form, the CDR3 reads TGCGCCAGCAGCTTGGGAGGCAGCTATGGCTACACCTTC. Full variable domain (remainder filled in from reference TRBV5-1 and TRBJ1-2): KAGVTQTPRYLIKTRGQQVTLSCSPISGHRSVSWYQQTPGQGLQFLFEYFSETQRNKGNFPGRFSGRQFSNSRSEMNVSTLELGDSALYLCASSLGGSYGYTFGSGTRLTVV.

This clone was seen only a few times. This rearrangement joins TRBV24-1 to TRBJ1-5, with D tentatively TRBD1 (5 bases). CDR1 and CDR2 (germline): KGHDR, SFDVKD. This CDR3 has 13 amino acids. V was clipped by 5 bases and J by 6 bases, with 10 bases between them. The CDR3 nucleotides are TGTGCCACCAGTGGTCAGGGCTTTCAGCCCCAGCATTTT. The encoded protein is CATSGQGFQPQHF.

V usage is TRBV6-6 and J usage is TRBJ2-5; tentatively, D is TRBD1 (5 bases). Germline-derived CDR1 and CDR2 are MNHNY and SVGAGI (reference sequence). V gave up 4 bases and J gave up 7 bases, with 22 bases separating them. CDR3 size: 16 residues. The CDR3 region has the DNA TGTGCCAGCAGTTGGGCTACGGACACCGCCAGTGTGACCCAGTACTTC. Amino acid sequence: CASSWATDTASVTQYF.

This chain uses TRBV2 with TRBJ1-5; 7 bases line up with TRBD1. In germline, CDR1 is SNHLY, CDR2 FYNNEI. V gave up 8 bases and J gave up 7 bases; unmatched junction bases: 8. The CDR3 totals 13 residues. CDR3: CASVEGAMQPQHF. For the CDR3, the DNA is TGTGCCAGCGTTGAGGGGGCAATGCAGCCCCAGCATTTT.

This chain joins TRBV7-2 and TRBJ1-3; perhaps TRBD1 as D (6 bases). CDR1 is SGHTA, CDR2 FQGNSA, per germline. The ends were cut back, 10 bases at V and 3 bases at J, with 13 bases in the middle. The CDR3 extends over 13 amino acids. The CDR3 spells CATRGGGGNTIYF. CDR3 bases: TGTGCCACCCGAGGGGGGGGTGGAAACACCATATATTTT. The full variable domain, its missing parts supplied by reference TRBV7-2 and TRBJ1-3, is GAGVSQSPSNKVTEKGKDVELRCDPISGHTALYWYRQSLGQGLEFLIYFQGNSAPDKSGLPSDRFSAERTGGSVSTLTIQRTQQEDSAVYLCATRGGGGNTIYFGEGSWLTVV.

V is TRBV6-6 and J is TRBJ1-2; unclear D gene. This CDR3 is 13 amino acids long. Germline CDR1 reads MNHNY; CDR2 reads SVGAGI (reference sequence). Trimming cost V 2 bases and J 5 bases, with 9 bases left between them. The CDR3 protein is CASSYIIQYGYTF. The CDR3 nucleotides are TGTGCCAGCAGTTACATTATTCAGTATGGCTACACCTTC.

This chain connects TRBV5-1 to TRBJ1-2; 7 positions agree with TRBD1. The germline gives CDR1 SGHRS, CDR2 YFSETQ. The CDR3 loop spans 13 amino acids. Trimming took 7 bases from V and 9 from J; bases not matched to a gene: 12. The CDR3 nucleotides are TGCGCCAGCCGTAGACAGGGTAGGTCCCGCTACACCTTC. Amino acid sequence: CASRRQGRSRYTF.

The V gene is TRBV2, the J gene TRBJ2-7; the match to TRBD1 covers 9 bases. Per germline, CDR1 SNHLY and CDR2 FYNNEI. The CDR3 sequence is 14 residues long. The trim removed 5 bases at V and 4 bases at J, leaving 6 bases unmatched. The CDR3 is CASSPTGGIYEQYF. DNA for the CDR3: TGTGCCAGCAGTCCCACAGGGGGCATATACGAGCAGTACTTC.

This clone has a handful of counts. This sequence joins TRBV3-1 (or the pseudogene TRBV3-2) and TRBJ2-5, with 13 bases that match TRBD2. The junction had 5 bases not matched to a gene; V was cut back by 2 bases and J by 5 bases. From germline, CDR1 is LGHDT and CDR2 YNNKEL (reference sequence). The CDR3 covers 16 residues. In nucleotides, the CDR3 is TGTGCCAGCAGCCAATACCCGGGACTAGCGGGGGAGACCCAGTACTTC. Its protein is CASSQYPGLAGETQYF.

The rearrangement links TRBV10-3 to TRBJ1-5, with TRBD1 matching over 8 bases. With 6 bases clipped from V and 4 bases from J, the junction kept 2 bases outside the gene matches. Looked up from germline, CDR1 is ENHRY and CDR2 is SYGVKD. The CDR3 runs to 13 residues. This chain's CDR3 is CAIRTGVNQPQHF. The CDR3 coding sequence is TGTGCCATCAGGACAGGGGTAAATCAGCCCCAGCATTTT.

The chain employs TRBV7-9 and TRBJ2-7, with D possibly being TRBD1 (5 bases). CDR1 and CDR2 from the germline V gene are SEHNR and FQNEAQ (reference sequence). The CDR3 loop spans 13 amino acids. Between the trimmed V and J ends, which lost 5 bases and 12 bases, there was a span of 20 bases. CDR3 DNA: TGTGCCAGCAGCCACAGGCAGGGAACCGTTTTGTACTTC. Amino acids: CASSHRQGTVLYF.

In its sample, this clone was seen a few times. The V call is TRBV3-1 (or the pseudogene TRBV3-2), the J call TRBJ1-5, with a possible D match to TRBD1 (5 bases). CDR3 length: 14 amino acids. From germline, CDR1 is LGHDT and CDR2 YNNKEL (reference sequence). The V end was cut by 2 bases, the J end by 1 base, with 6 bases between. The CDR3 DNA sequence: TGTGCCAGCAGCCAATGGGGCAGCAATCAGCCCCAGCATTTT. This codes for CASSQWGSNQPQHF.

This chain's CDR3 is CASITRGGNYGYTF. The CDR3 DNA reads as TGTGCCAGCATTACTAGGGGGGGGAACTATGGCTACACCTTC. This rearrangement joins TRBV6-5 to TRBJ1-2; the D gene is possibly TRBD1 (6 bases). The CDR3 is made up of 14 amino acids. CDR1 is MNHEY, CDR2 SVGAGI, per germline. With 7 bases removed from V and 2 bases from J, the gap between germline ends came to 14 bases.

The chain is built from TRBV28 and TRBJ1-2; D remains unclear. V was pared by 8 bases and J by 5 bases, with 18 bases between. This CDR3 has 14 amino acids. Looked up from germline, CDR1 is MDHEN and CDR2 is SYDVKM. The CDR3 loop is CASLNHQKLYGYTF. As DNA, the CDR3 is TGTGCCAGCCTTAACCATCAGAAACTATATGGCTACACCTTC.

The chain links TRBV10-3 to TRBJ2-3; TRBD1 matches at 10 bases. The CDR3 contains 13 residues. The J segment lost 2 bases and the V segment lost 8 bases, leaving 1 base of the junction unmatched. CDR1 is ENHRY and CDR2 is SYGVKD in the germline V gene. This chain's CDR3 is CAIGQGDTDTQYF. DNA of the CDR3: TGTGCCATCGGACAGGGGGACACAGATACGCAGTATTTT.